Presented here are 9 T cell receptor beta chains from one specimen sequenced in a study of blood T cell repertoires in COVID-19. The repertoire was sequenced with immunoSEQ multiplex PCR; TCRdb's copy has only in-frame clones and lacks some. This table holds around 260,000 clones, more than 85% found once. The sample comprised peripheral blood. These receptors all stem from a man aged 18 to 30 with active or convalescent COVID-19.

The table lists this clone with a count of one. Different DNA sequences within this sample yield the same CDR3. The chain recombines TRBV19 with TRBJ2-3; the D is unclear. V was clipped by 4 bases and J by 6 bases, with 11 bases between them. This CDR3 contains 13 residues. Germline values: CDR1 LNHDA, CDR2 SQIVND (reference sequence). This CDR3 reads CASSNLAADTQYF. In DNA form, the CDR3 reads TGTGCCAGTAGTAACCTTGCGGCGGATACGCAGTATTTT. Full variable domain (remainder filled in from reference TRBV19 and TRBJ2-3): DGGITQSPKYLFRKEGQNVTLSCEQNLNHDAMYWYRQDPGQGLRLIYYSQIVNDFQKGDIAEGYSVSREKKESFPLTVTSAQKNPTAFYLCASSNLAADTQYFGPGTRLTVL.

The gene calls are TRBV11-2 and TRBJ1-2, with D uncertain. CDR1 and CDR2 (germline): SGHAT, FQNNGV. Trimming took 2 bases from V and 3 from J, leaving 7 bases between them. The CDR3 is made up of 13 amino acids. The CDR3 DNA reads as TGTGCCAGCAGCTTACAGGAGGACTATGGCTACACCTTC. Amino acids: CASSLQEDYGYTF.

The chain recombines TRBV5-1 with TRBJ2-6, with a weak D call TRBD1 (5 bases). This CDR3 region has 15 residues. Trimming removed 4 bases from V and 2 bases from J, with 10 bases in between. Germline V CDR1 and CDR2: SGHRS, YFSETQ. The CDR3 DNA reads as TGCGCCAGCAGCGACCAGACAGCTGGGGCCAACGTCCTGACTTTC. As protein: CASSDQTAGANVLTF.

This clone was counted once. V is TRBV6-5 and J is TRBJ2-7; 7 nucleotides match TRBD1. Germline assignment: CDR1 MNHEY and CDR2 SVGAGI. The CDR3 runs to 12 residues. Trimming at V came to 7 bases and at J to 7 bases, leaving 7 bases not matched to a gene. CDR3 residues: CASTRGRGEQYF. In nucleotides, the CDR3 is TGTGCCAGCACGAGGGGGCGAGGGGAGCAGTACTTC.

This clone was seen a few times. V usage is TRBV4-1 and J usage is TRBJ2-7, with D tentatively TRBD2 (5 bases). CDR3 length: 15 residues. Germline CDR1 reads MGHRA; CDR2 reads YSYEKL. V lost 4 bases to trimming and J lost 3 bases, with 16 bases between them. CDR3 in amino acids: CASSRSSLEDYEQYF. The CDR3 nucleotides are TGCGCCAGCAGCCGAAGCTCACTAGAAGACTACGAGCAGTACTTC.

The gene calls are TRBV2 and TRBJ1-6, with D unclear. V shed 7 bases and J shed 6 bases, with 19 bases lying between them. CDR1 and CDR2 (germline): SNHLY, FYNNEI. This CDR3 spans 16 amino acids. CDR3 sequence (DNA): TGTGCCAGCACTAGGTTGATAGGCGCCGCTAATTCACCCCTCCACTTT. Encoded protein: CASTRLIGAANSPLHF.

V and J are TRBV6-2 or TRBV6-3 and TRBJ1-2, with D uncertain. Trimming left V 2 bases short and J 4 bases short, with 11 bases between. The CDR3 contains 14 residues. Per the germline V gene, CDR1 is MNHEY and CDR2 is SVGEGT. The CDR3 loop reads CASSYQGGGYGYTF. The CDR3 coding sequence is TGTGCCAGCAGTTACCAAGGAGGCGGCTATGGCTACACCTTC.

The genes are TRBV28 and TRBJ2-5; D gene unclear. This CDR3 contains 12 residues. Trimming stripped 6 bases from V and 1 base from J, with 6 bases between. Germline V CDR1 and CDR2: MDHEN, SYDVKM. Here the CDR3 reads CASRTSQETQYF. DNA for the CDR3: TGTGCCAGCAGGACAAGCCAAGAGACCCAGTACTTC.

The V and J genes are TRBV5-6 and TRBJ1-1, with 7 bases aligning to TRBD1. CDR1 and CDR2 (germline): SGHDT, YYEEEE. The CDR3 runs 15 residues. Losses at the gene ends were 1 base for V and 4 bases for J; bases not matched to a gene: 7. The CDR3 region has the DNA TGTGCCAGCAGCTTGTTCTACAGGGGATCCACTGAAGCTTTCTTT. Residues: CASSLFYRGSTEAFF. The complete variable domain, with remaining parts taken from reference TRBV5-6 and TRBJ1-1, reads DAGVTQSPTHLIKTRGQQVTLRCSPKSGHDTVSWYQQALGQGPQFIFQYYEEEERQRGNFPDRFSGHQFPNYSSELNVNALLLGDSALYLCASSLFYRGSTEAFFGQGTRLTVV.